The 9 T cell receptor beta chains presented below share a single source sample, sequenced in a study of blood T cell repertoires in COVID-19. Measured with immunoSEQ multiplex PCR; TCRdb has only the in-frame clones, and not every one. The table records 180,000 or so clones, more than 70% of them present only once. Specimen: peripheral blood. These receptors all stem from a man aged 18 to 30 with active or convalescent COVID-19.

This CDR3 is CASSRHRDRDNYGYTF. The CDR3 nucleotides are TGTGCCAGCAGCCGACACCGGGACAGGGATAACTATGGCTACACCTTC. V gene TRBV3-1 (or the pseudogene TRBV3-2) combines with J gene TRBJ1-2, with 9 nucleotides matching TRBD1. Germline assignment: CDR1 LGHDT and CDR2 YNNKEL (reference sequence). The V and J ends lost 4 bases and 1 base, in that order; junction bases with no gene match: 7. The CDR3 totals 16 residues.

This rearrangement joins TRBV6-5 to TRBJ1-2; 9 bases agree with TRBD1. The CDR3 runs 13 residues. V lost 6 bases to trimming and J lost 2 bases; unmatched junction nucleotides: 1. Per germline, CDR1 MNHEY and CDR2 SVGAGI. The CDR3 nucleotides are TGTGCCAGCAGAGGGACAGGGAACTATGGCTACACCTTC. Translating it yields CASRGTGNYGYTF.

The CDR3 region is CASSVFQGTEAFF. DNA for the CDR3: TGTGCCAGCAGCGTATTTCAGGGCACTGAAGCTTTCTTT. V and J are TRBV9 and TRBJ1-1; D possibly corresponds to TRBD1 (5 bases). CDR1 and CDR2 from the germline V gene are SGDLS and YYNGEE. The V end lost 1 base, the J end lost 4 bases, and 8 bases lay between the germline ends. The length of the CDR3 is 13 residues.

The rearrangement uses TRBV30 and TRBJ1-2, with 10 bases fitting TRBD1. Germline V gene sequence: CDR1 GTSNPN, CDR2 SVGIG (reference sequence). The CDR3 runs 16 residues. The junction had 14 bases not matched to a gene; V was cut back by 6 bases and J by 4 bases. The CDR3 region is CACTSSAGTGVYGYTF. In DNA, the CDR3 is TGTGCCTGCACCTCCTCCGCCGGGACAGGGGTCTATGGCTACACCTTC.

The chain couples TRBV28 to TRBJ1-2; TRBD1 is a possible D gene (5 bases). V dropped 3 bases and J dropped 4 bases, with 6 bases sitting between them. The CDR3 covers 12 residues. Germline V gives CDR1 MDHEN, CDR2 SYDVKM. The chain's CDR3 is CASSFGGYGYTF. The CDR3 nucleotides read TGTGCCAGCAGTTTCGGGGGCTATGGCTACACCTTC.

The rearrangement links TRBV19 to TRBJ2-3; D gene ambiguous. Looked up from germline, CDR1 is LNHDA and CDR2 is SQIVND (reference sequence). CDR3 length: 13 residues. V shed 3 bases and J shed 1 base, with 5 bases lying between them. The CDR3 region has the DNA TGTGCCAGTAGTATGTCCGGCACAGATACGCAGTATTTT. It encodes CASSMSGTDTQYF.

The chain has TRBV28 and TRBJ1-1, with D tentatively TRBD1 (6 bases). The CDR3 spans 14 residues. The V gene lost 7 bases and the J gene lost 4 bases, with 16 bases spanning the gap. Germline lookup yields CDR1 MDHEN and CDR2 SYDVKM. In DNA, the CDR3 is TGTGCCAGCATTGGGACATCGACGGGCACTGAAGCTTTCTTT. This gives the protein CASIGTSTGTEAFF.

The rearrangement uses TRBV30 and TRBJ1-4, with 8 nucleotides matching TRBD1. Germline CDR1 and CDR2: GTSNPN and SVGIG (reference sequence). The CDR3 is 16 residues long. The J segment lost 7 bases and the V segment lost 3 bases, leaving 13 bases of the junction unmatched. The CDR3: CAWSGGNRGSTEKLFF. Written as DNA, the CDR3 is TGTGCCTGGAGCGGGGGAAACAGGGGGAGTACTGAAAAACTGTTTTTT.

The gene calls are TRBV5-1 and TRBJ1-5; the D gene is possibly TRBD1 (5 bases). Germline loops: CDR1 SGHRS, CDR2 YFSETQ. The V and J ends lost 4 bases and 2 bases respectively, with 7 bases between them. The CDR3 sequence is 13 residues long. DNA of the CDR3: TGCGCCAGCAGCGCGACAGGCAATCAGCCCCAGCATTTT. Amino acids: CASSATGNQPQHF.